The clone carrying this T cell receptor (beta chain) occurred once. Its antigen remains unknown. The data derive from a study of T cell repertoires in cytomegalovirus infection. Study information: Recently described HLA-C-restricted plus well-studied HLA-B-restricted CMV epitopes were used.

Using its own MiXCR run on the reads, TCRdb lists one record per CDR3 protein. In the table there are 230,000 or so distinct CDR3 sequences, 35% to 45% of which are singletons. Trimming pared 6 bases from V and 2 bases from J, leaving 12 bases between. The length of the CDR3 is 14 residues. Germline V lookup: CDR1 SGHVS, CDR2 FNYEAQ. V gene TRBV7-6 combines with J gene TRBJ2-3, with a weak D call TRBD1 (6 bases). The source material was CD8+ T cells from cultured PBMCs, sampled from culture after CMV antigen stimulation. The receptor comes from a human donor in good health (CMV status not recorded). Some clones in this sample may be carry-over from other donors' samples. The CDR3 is CASSPRDNTDTQYF. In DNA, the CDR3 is TGTGCCAGCAGTCCCCGGGACAACACAGATACGCAGTATTTT. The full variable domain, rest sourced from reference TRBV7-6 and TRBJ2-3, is GAGVSQSPRYKVTKRGQDVALRCDPISGHVSLYWYRQALGQGPEFLTYFNYEAQQDKSGLPNDRFSAERPEGSISTLTIQRTEQRDSAMYRCASSPRDNTDTQYFGPGTRLTVL.